Below are 5 T cell receptor beta chains sequenced from a single sample in a study of memory CD4+ T cells and cytomegalovirus serostatus. Single viable CD3+CD4+CD8-CD45RO+ cells were sorted as the memory CD4+ T cells. Here immunoSEQ multiplex PCR was the method, and the copy in TCRdb shows in-frame clones only, minus some. Among about 96,000 clones, about four fifths were seen once, and the ten largest hold less than 4.5%. The sequencing input was memory CD4+ T cells from blood. Receptors originate from an adult in good health and CMV-seropositive.

The chain recombines TRBV7-3 with TRBJ2-3; 7 bases agree with TRBD2. The CDR3 is 15 residues long. The V and J ends lost 4 bases and 1 base, in that order; junction bases with no gene match: 5. Germline V gene lookup returns CDR1 SGHTA and CDR2 FQGTGA. The CDR3 coding sequence is TGTGCCAGCAGCTATCAAGCGGGGCGCACAGATACGCAGTATTTT. Translating it yields CASSYQAGRTDTQYF.

The V call is TRBV4-2, the J call TRBJ1-3, with 11 bases identical to TRBD1. The germline V gene has CDR1 LGHNA and CDR2 YNFKEQ. Trimming took 1 base from V and 2 from J; bases not matched to a gene: 1. The CDR3 covers 16 residues. CDR3 amino acids: CASSQGTGGTGNTIYF. In DNA form, the CDR3 reads TGTGCCAGCAGCCAAGGGACAGGGGGCACTGGAAACACCATATATTTT.

The chain combines TRBV27 with TRBJ2-6; D ambiguous. This CDR3 spans 15 amino acids. V lost 7 bases and J 0 bases, leaving 10 bases between the germline ends. Germline lookup yields CDR1 MNHEY and CDR2 SMNVEV (reference sequence). Written as DNA, the CDR3 is TGTGCCAGCAAATTTAAGCCCTCTGGGGCCAACGTCCTGACTTTC. It codes for CASKFKPSGANVLTF.

V usage is TRBV7-8 and J usage is TRBJ2-3; D is ambiguous. Trimming pared 6 bases from V and 4 bases from J, leaving 5 bases between. The CDR3 has 11 amino acids. The germline V gene encodes CDR1 SGHVS and CDR2 FQNEAQ. This CDR3 is CASSLADTQYF. The CDR3 coding sequence is TGTGCCAGCAGTTTGGCAGATACGCAGTATTTT.

This rearrangement joins TRBV6-6 to TRBJ1-4, with a tentative D call TRBD1 (5 bases). CDR3 length: 12 residues. The germline V gene has CDR1 MNHNY and CDR2 SVGAGI (reference sequence). Trimming cost V 7 bases and J 7 bases, with 10 bases left between them. CDR3 sequence (DNA): TGTGCCAGCACCGGGGGAGGTGAAAAACTGTTTTTT. Amino acid sequence: CASTGGGEKLFF.